Sequencing of this T cell receptor beta chain was carried out in a study of CD8+ T cells in alopecia areata. Study-wide background: Twice a day, 5 to 10 mg of oral tofacitinib was administered to treated patients.

Sequencing templates came from extracted RNA that was reverse transcribed into cDNA. Sequencing used immunoSEQ multiplex PCR; TCRdb keeps in-frame clones, though not all of them. The sample gives over 95,000 clones, approximately 66% of which show up once; 15% to 18% is in the top ten. Treatment reported: oral pan-JAK inhibitor, 5-10 mg twice daily. This receptor was taken from a human donor with alopecia areata. Sequenced material: CD8+ T cells sorted from blood, taken at week 4, from a patient treated with tofacitinib.

The CDR3 spells CASSFSGSTYEQYF. The CDR3 DNA reads TGTGCCAGCAGTTTTTCCGGATCCACCTACGAGCAGTACTTC. The J gene is TRBJ2-7, the V gene TRBV27; D ambiguous. V lost 3 bases to trimming and J lost 2 bases, with 11 bases between them. Germline CDR1 MNHEY, CDR2 SMNVEV (reference sequence). This CDR3 spans 14 amino acids.